This T cell receptor beta chain was obtained from a study of shared clonotypes between healthy human individuals. Sequenced by immunoSEQ multiplex PCR; TCRdb stores in-frame clones only, minus some. Of approximately 1.1 million clones in the sample, around 78% were seen once. This CDR3 is built from 14 residues. J lost 1 base, V lost 5 bases, and 3 bases had no gene match. The germline gives CDR1 SGHAT, CDR2 FQNNGV. The chain couples TRBV11-2 to TRBJ2-3; 7 bases map to TRBD2. The TCR originated in a man aged 18-30 years in good health. Some clones in this sample may be carry-over from other donors' samples. The sample was memory CD4+ T cells from PBMCs. Sample subset: CD45RA-negative fraction. The CDR3 coding sequence is TGTGCCAGCAGCACGGGGGGTGGCACAGATACGCAGTATTTT. Protein sequence: CASSTGGGTDTQYF.